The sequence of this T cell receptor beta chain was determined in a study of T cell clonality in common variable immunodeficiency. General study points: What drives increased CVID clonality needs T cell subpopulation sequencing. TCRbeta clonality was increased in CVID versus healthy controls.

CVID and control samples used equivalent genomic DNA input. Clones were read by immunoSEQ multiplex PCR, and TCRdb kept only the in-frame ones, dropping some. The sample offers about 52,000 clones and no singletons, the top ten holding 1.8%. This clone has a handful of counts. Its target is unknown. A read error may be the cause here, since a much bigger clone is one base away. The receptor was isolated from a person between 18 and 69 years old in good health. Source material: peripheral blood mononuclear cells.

The DNA read from the CDR3 is TGTGCCAGTACCCTAACAGGGGGCCCCCGGGAAAAG. Translated, it gives CASTLTGGPREK. The CDR3 as a whole reads CASTLTGGPREKLFF. The rearrangement joins TRBV19 to TRBJ2-2, with 9 bases that match TRBD1. The CDR3 extends 3 residues past the end of the read, so its final part is completed from the germline J gene. Looked up from germline, CDR1 is LNHDA and CDR2 is SQIVND (reference sequence). This CDR3 region has 15 residues.